This T cell receptor beta chain was captured in a study of T cells in Graves' hyperthyroidism and ophthalmopathy. Study-wide points: Progression to ophthalmopathy was predicted a median of 6.5 months early.

This clonotype was observed many times. Antigen unknown. Participants, patients aged 18 to 65, had newly diagnosed hyperthyroidism with a duration under 2 months. Uncontrolled infection, other autoimmune disease, pregnancy or lactation disqualified patients from enrolment. Fresh 10 ml peripheral blood yielded PBMCs. The germline CDR1 and CDR2 sequences are MNHEY and SMNVEV (reference sequence). The junction had 10 bases not matched to a gene; V was cut back by 6 bases and J by 0 bases. This CDR3 has 16 residues. The TCR beta CDR3 regions underwent amplification using RNA transcripts as the source. When the TCR CDR3 underwent first-round RT-PCR, the HTBI primer set was used. TCRdb re-analysed the multiplex PCR reads in MiXCR, keeping a single row per CDR3 protein. This table holds 500,000 to 650,000 distinct CDR3 sequences, around 15% found once.

This receptor was obtained from a woman between 35 and 50 years old with Graves' hyperthyroidism. The chain links TRBV27 to TRBJ2-7; 8 bases fit TRBD2. The sample consisted of blood. The CDR3 sequence is CASRSHSGAYSYEQYF. The DNA for the CDR3 is TGTGCCAGCAGATCCCATAGCGGGGCCTACTCCTACGAGCAGTACTTC.